The clone carrying this T cell receptor (beta chain) was seen more than once but under ten times. Its antigen remains unknown. A universal primer site and UMIs were added as TCR cDNA was made by 5'RACE template switching. From the 5' RACE reads, TCRdb called clonotypes with MiXCR, one entry per CDR3 protein. This sample has about 300,000 distinct CDR3 sequences, with 3.5% to 4.5% found just once. This CDR3 spans 16 amino acids. CDR1 is SEHNR and CDR2 is FQNEAQ in the germline V gene (reference sequence). V was cut by 4 bases and J by 0 bases, with 10 bases left in between. The data are from a study of T cells after yellow fever vaccination. Study-wide results and caveats: Weaker overall, the secondary response nonetheless peaked faster (day 5 versus 15).

V and J are TRBV7-9 and TRBJ2-6; no firm D call. The sample in question was PBMCs, obtained 5 days after the yellow fever booster vaccination. This sequence originates from a man younger than 35 who received the YFV17D yellow fever vaccine. The DNA for the CDR3 is TGTGCCAGCAGCTCGGACGCGAACTCTGGGGCCAACGTCCTGACTTTC. Its translation is CASSSDANSGANVLTF.